The present TCR beta chain was sequenced within a study of blood T cells in healthy people across ages. Study observations and caveats: In older individuals, TCR beta diversity per million T cells was lower, falling roughly linearly with age.

Through a sample-barcoded 5' primer and a J-beta primer mix, a second PCR was run for roughly 6 to 11 cycles. TCRdb reprocessed the 5' RACE reads with MiXCR, giving one entry per CDR3 protein. The sample yields 1.5 million to 2 million distinct CDR3 sequences, around 50% seen once. Drawn from each donor were approximately 9.5 milliliters of peripheral blood. Each sample used at least 6 million PBMCs. This clonotype turned up a few times. Its antigen is currently unknown. Trimming cost V 0 bases and J 2 bases; bases outside gene matches: 5. Germline CDR1 SGHRS, CDR2 YFSETQ. The CDR3 runs to 16 residues. The sequenced material came from blood. The TCR was taken from a woman aged 40 to 55 in good health. The rearrangement links TRBV5-1 to TRBJ2-3, with 8 positions matching TRBD2. CDR3 protein: CASSLDSGDSTDTQYF. The CDR3 DNA sequence: TGCGCCAGCAGCTTGGATAGCGGGGATTCCACAGATACGCAGTATTTT.